A selection of T cell receptor beta chains follows, all from one sample in a study of molecular identifiers for immune sequencing clone quantification. TCRdb processed the PCR reads anew with MiXCR; each CDR3 protein has one entry. Found here are roughly 320,000 distinct CDR3 sequences, 20% to 25% of them singletons; the top ten hold 0.7% to 0.9%. Sample: naive CD8+ T cells from blood, with Jurkat cell RNA spiked in. Every receptor here comes from a human donor in good health. Some libraries in this study had Jurkat cell RNA spiked in. CDR3s leave out the opening cysteine and the closing phenylalanine or tryptophan.

CDR3aa: ASSQLEDRPNNEQF; v_gene: TRBV3-1; j_gene: TRBJ2-1
CDR3aa: ASSYSHETGQNTEAF; v_gene: TRBV6-2/TRBV6-3; j_gene: TRBJ1-1
CDR3aa: ASSQGVVQY; v_gene: TRBV28; j_gene: TRBJ2-7
CDR3aa: ASSLALTGDTDTQY; v_gene: TRBV7-9; j_gene: TRBJ2-3
CDR3aa: ASTGSADPYNEQF; v_gene: TRBV6-2/TRBV6-3; j_gene: TRBJ2-1
CDR3aa: ASSLQAISTDTQY; v_gene: TRBV7-9; j_gene: TRBJ2-3
CDR3aa: ASSQETVSNQPQH; v_gene: TRBV4-3; j_gene: TRBJ1-5
CDR3aa: ASSYTPGTSNEKLF; v_gene: TRBV6-5; j_gene: TRBJ1-4
CDR3aa: SARDRRRTEAF; v_gene: TRBV20-1; j_gene: TRBJ1-1
CDR3aa: ASSPTGTGVETQY; v_gene: TRBV5-4; j_gene: TRBJ2-5
CDR3aa: ASSQANRGPLIPAF; v_gene: TRBV4-3; j_gene: TRBJ1-1
CDR3aa: ASIPNWWGGNTGELF; v_gene: TRBV11-2; j_gene: TRBJ2-2
CDR3aa: ASSFLPGPEQY; v_gene: TRBV28; j_gene: TRBJ2-7
CDR3aa: ASSSWGRGETQY; v_gene: TRBV7-9; j_gene: TRBJ2-5
CDR3aa: ASSQDRPDRGTDTQY; v_gene: TRBV4-3; j_gene: TRBJ2-3
CDR3aa: ASSPETGELF; v_gene: TRBV12-3/TRBV12-4; j_gene: TRBJ2-2
CDR3aa: ASSLAGLTYEQY; v_gene: TRBV7-9; j_gene: TRBJ2-7
CDR3aa: ASRPGRALISYEQY; v_gene: TRBV28; j_gene: TRBJ2-7
CDR3aa: SARGVNGVEQF; v_gene: TRBV20-1; j_gene: TRBJ2-1
CDR3aa: ASRSQGTDTQY; v_gene: TRBV28; j_gene: TRBJ2-3
CDR3aa: AISESHEQY; v_gene: TRBV10-3; j_gene: TRBJ2-7
CDR3aa: ASSERRQGAFYNEQF; v_gene: TRBV6-1; j_gene: TRBJ2-1
CDR3aa: ASSRGAAATEAF; v_gene: TRBV10-2; j_gene: TRBJ1-1
CDR3aa: ASSSSAYEQY; v_gene: TRBV7-6; j_gene: TRBJ2-7
CDR3aa: ASSPGTGPQETQY; v_gene: TRBV12-3/TRBV12-4; j_gene: TRBJ2-5
CDR3aa: ASSYFVGTAHSGANVLT; v_gene: TRBV6-5; j_gene: TRBJ2-6
CDR3aa: ASSLVWTSGMPSYEQY; v_gene: TRBV27; j_gene: TRBJ2-7
CDR3aa: ASSTAGTGFETQY; v_gene: TRBV19; j_gene: TRBJ2-5
CDR3aa: ASSSWTGVDTDTQY; v_gene: TRBV11-2; j_gene: TRBJ2-3
CDR3aa: ASSIHQGLNSPLH; v_gene: TRBV19; j_gene: TRBJ1-6
CDR3aa: ASSSRDRGPEAF; v_gene: TRBV7-9; j_gene: TRBJ1-1
CDR3aa: SARSQTSSYGQY; v_gene: TRBV20-1; j_gene: TRBJ2-7
CDR3aa: ASSPAGLALTDTQY; v_gene: TRBV7-2; j_gene: TRBJ2-3